These T cell receptor beta chains were read from a single sample in a study of T cells after yellow fever vaccination. TCRdb re-analysed the 5' RACE reads in MiXCR, keeping a single row per CDR3 protein. Among over 150,000 distinct CDR3 sequences, roughly 6.2% were seen once, and the ten largest hold just under 3%. Sample: CD4+ T cells sorted from PBMCs, taken on the day of the first yellow fever vaccination. The receptors shown here come from a young man who received the YFV17D yellow fever vaccine. Both conserved end residues are part of each CDR3. D genes are given only for firm matches. A row's size may be missing; if present it is once, few, many or a size class.

v_gene	d_gene	abundance	j_gene	CDR3nt	CDR3aa
TRBV11-2	-	many	TRBJ2-3	TGTGCCAGCAGCGCTAGCAGGGGTTGGAGCACAGATACGCAGTATTTT	CASSASRGWSTDTQYF
TRBV6-5	-	many	TRBJ1-6	TGTGCCAGCAGAACGGACAGCCGCCGGCCCCTCCACTTT	CASRTDSRRPLHF
TRBV7-2	-	many	TRBJ2-5	TGTGCCAGCAGCTCAATGGGCGGCCAAGAGACCCAGTACTTC	CASSSMGGQETQYF
TRBV27	-	many	TRBJ2-6	TGTGCCAGCAGTTCCCTCCCAGGAAGGGGGTCTGGGGCCAACGTCCTGACTTTC	CASSSLPGRGSGANVLTF
TRBV5-1	-	few	TRBJ1-2	TGCGCCAGCAGCTTGGGAGGGGCCTATGGCTACACCTTC	CASSLGGAYGYTF
TRBV30	-	-	TRBJ2-3	TGTGCCTGGAGTGTAAGGGGCGGTGGTACGCAGTATTTT	CAWSVRGGGTQYF
TRBV5-1	-	many	TRBJ2-7	TGCGCCAGCAGCTTGGACGGGGCCGACTACGAGCAGTACTTC	CASSLDGADYEQYF
TRBV4-1	TRBD1	-	TRBJ2-3	TGCGCCAGCAGCATTCGACAGGGGATCACAGATACGCAGTATTTT	CASSIRQGITDTQYF
TRBV20-1	TRBD2	few	TRBJ2-7	TGCAGTGCCTACCCGGGGGGGACCCACCTGAAAATATACGAGCAGTACTTC	CSAYPGGTHLKIYEQYF
TRBV5-1	-	many	TRBJ2-5	TGCGCCAGCAGCTTGCGACTAGGTCAAGAGACCCAGTACTTC	CASSLRLGQETQYF
TRBV10-3	TRBD1	few	TRBJ2-2	TGTGCCATCAGGGGACAGGGCGAGGGCGAGCTGTTTTTT	CAIRGQGEGELFF
TRBV5-1	TRBD1	many	TRBJ2-1	TGCGCCAGCAGCTTGGATGGACAGGGTAAAGGTGATGAGCAGTTCTTC	CASSLDGQGKGDEQFF
TRBV6-2/TRBV6-3	-	-	TRBJ2-2	TGTGCCAGCAGTCCCCCCCTTAGAAGACGTTTCGCCGGGGAGCTGTTTTTT	CASSPPLRRRFAGELFF
TRBV5-5	-	few	TRBJ1-4	TGTGCCAGCAGCTACTACAGGGAAAATGAAAAACTGTTTTTT	CASSYYRENEKLFF
TRBV5-1	-	few	TRBJ1-4	TGCGCCAGCAGATCGGCGGGCACTAATGAAAAACTGTTTTTT	CASRSAGTNEKLFF
TRBV5-4	-	-	TRBJ1-1	TGTGCCAGCTCCCGGGGGGTACTGGACACTGAAGCTTTCTTT	CASSRGVLDTEAFF
TRBV27	TRBD1	-	TRBJ1-4	TGTGCCAGCAGCGGACATGGGACAGGGCGAGGGGAAAAACTGTTTTTT	CASSGHGTGRGEKLFF
TRBV6-1	TRBD2	few	TRBJ2-3	TGTGCCAGCAGTGAAGGCGGGGGGCCAACAGATACGCAGTATTTT	CASSEGGGPTDTQYF
TRBV19	-	-	TRBJ2-5	TGTGCCAGTAGTATAGGAGGGTCCCAAGAGACCCAGTACTTC	CASSIGGSQETQYF
TRBV20-1	TRBD1	few	TRBJ1-1	TGCAGTGCTAGAGATACAGGGGGCTTCACTGAAGCTTTCTTT	CSARDTGGFTEAFF
TRBV6-1	-	many	TRBJ1-3	TGTGCCAGCAGCTCAGGGTGGTCTGGAAACACCATATATTTT	CASSSGWSGNTIYF